This entry lists 14 T cell receptor beta chains sequenced from one sample in a study of shared clonotypes between healthy human individuals. Measured with immunoSEQ multiplex PCR; TCRdb has only the in-frame clones, and not every one. The repertoire holds about 1.1 million clones, with around 77% as singletons. The source material was memory CD4+ T cells from PBMCs. Documented subset: CD45RA-negative fraction. The source is a man aged 18 to 30 in good health. Some clones in this sample may be carry-over from other donors' samples.

The chain carries TRBV11-3 and TRBJ1-2; 9 bases match TRBD1. After removal of 5 bases from V and 4 bases from J, the junction contained 14 bases not matched to a gene. The CDR3 sequence is 17 residues long. The V gene's germline CDR1 is SGHNT and CDR2 YENEEA. CDR3 amino acids: CASSHHLGQGSFYGYTF. The CDR3 bases are TGTGCCAGCAGCCATCACCTGGGACAGGGCTCCTTCTATGGCTACACCTTC.

The table lists this clone with a count of one. The chain is built from TRBV6-1 and TRBJ2-6; D is perhaps TRBD1 (6 bases). CDR1 is MNHNS, CDR2 SASEGT, per germline. The CDR3 has 15 residues. V dropped 3 bases and J dropped 4 bases, with 10 bases sitting between them. CDR3 nucleotide sequence: TGTGCCAGCAGTGACGGGACACTGGGGGCCAACGTCCTGACTTTC. Its protein product is CASSDGTLGANVLTF.

This clone was observed a handful of times. This chain joins TRBV7-2 and TRBJ2-5; possible D gene TRBD2, 6 bases. The germline V gene encodes CDR1 SGHTA and CDR2 FQGNSA. The CDR3 extends over 16 amino acids. Trimming removed 3 bases from V and 2 bases from J, with 16 bases in between. The CDR3 coding sequence is TGTGCCAGCAGCTTGTCGGGGTGGGGACTTCAAGAGACCCAGTACTTC. Residues: CASSLSGWGLQETQYF.

V usage is TRBV29-1 and J usage is TRBJ2-1, with no clear D. V lost 6 bases and J 1 base, leaving 7 bases between the germline ends. The CDR3 covers 12 residues. Germline V lookup: CDR1 SQVTM, CDR2 ANQGSEA. The DNA of the CDR3 is TGCAGCGTGAGTATTTCCTACAATGAGCAGTTCTTC. Translated, it gives CSVSISYNEQFF.

The V call is TRBV7-8, the J call TRBJ2-7; D may be TRBD1 (5 bases). The CDR3 extends over 12 amino acids. Germline-derived CDR1 and CDR2 are SGHVS and FQNEAQ. V gave up 1 base and J gave up 6 bases, with 7 bases separating them. In DNA form, the CDR3 reads TGTGCCAGCAGCTTAGTTAGGGGCGAGCAGTACTTC. This codes for CASSLVRGEQYF.

The rearrangement joins TRBV28 to TRBJ2-7; possibly TRBD1 or TRBD2 for D (5 bases each). The CDR3 is 12 residues long. CDR1 and CDR2 from the germline V gene are MDHEN and SYDVKM. V lost 2 bases and J lost 7, with 9 bases in between. The CDR3 region has the DNA TGTGCCAGCAGTTTACAGTGGGGGGAGCAGTACTTC. It yields the protein CASSLQWGEQYF.

This chain connects TRBV6-1 to TRBJ1-5; unclear D gene. The CDR3 has 12 residues. The germline V and J ends were trimmed by 5 bases and 6 bases, with 8 bases remaining between them. Germline values: CDR1 MNHNS, CDR2 SASEGT. The CDR3 sequence: CASSFQSQPQHF. The CDR3 nucleotides read TGTGCCAGCAGTTTCCAAAGTCAGCCCCAGCATTTT.

The genes are TRBV30 and TRBJ2-3; D possibly corresponds to TRBD1 (6 bases). V shed 8 bases and J shed 0 bases, with 9 bases lying between them. CDR1 and CDR2 from the germline V gene are GTSNPN and SVGIG (reference sequence). The CDR3 runs 12 residues. The CDR3 DNA follows: TGTGCCAGTGACAGGAGCACAGATACGCAGTATTTT. Translated: CASDRSTDTQYF. Based on the CDR3 plus reference TRBV30 and TRBJ2-3, the full variable domain is SQTIHQWPATLVQPVGSPLSLECTVEGTSNPNLYWYRQAAGRGLQLLFYSVGIGQISSEVPQNLSASRPQDRQFILSSKKLLLSDSGFYLCASDRSTDTQYFGPGTRLTVL.

The V call is TRBV7-3, the J call TRBJ2-1; 14 positions match TRBD2. This CDR3 is built from 16 residues. Germline loops: CDR1 SGHTA, CDR2 FQGTGA. The J segment lost 9 bases and the V segment lost 5 bases, leaving 9 bases of the junction unmatched. This chain's CDR3 is CASSIRLAGGRGEQFF. Written as DNA, the CDR3 is TGTGCCAGCAGCATCCGACTAGCGGGAGGGAGGGGTGAGCAGTTCTTC.

Only a few counts were recorded for this clone. The V call is TRBV5-4, the J call TRBJ2-5; D perhaps matches TRBD2 (5 bases). CDR1 and CDR2 from the germline V gene are SGHNT and YYREEE (reference sequence). The CDR3 sequence is 13 residues long. V was pared by 0 bases and J by 6 bases, with 9 bases between. The CDR3 reads CASSLETGKTQYF. Here the CDR3 DNA reads TGTGCCAGCAGCTTGGAAACGGGGAAGACCCAGTACTTC.

The V and J genes are TRBV6-1 and TRBJ2-1; 7 bases match TRBD2. CDR3 length equals 14 residues. Trimming removed 8 bases from V and 4 bases from J; junction bases left unmatched: 8. Germline V gives CDR1 MNHNS, CDR2 SASEGT. CDR3 loop: CASRLIAGYNEQFF. The CDR3 DNA follows: TGTGCCAGCCGATTAATAGCGGGTTACAATGAGCAGTTCTTC.

This sequence joins TRBV28 and TRBJ2-1; 12 bases agree with TRBD2. V was pared by 4 bases and J by 8 bases, with 6 bases of the junction left unmatched. The CDR3 extends over 15 amino acids. Germline V CDR1 and CDR2: MDHEN, SYDVKM. CDR3 amino acids: CASSSSGRAIDEQFF. The CDR3 region has the DNA TGTGCCAGCAGTTCTAGCGGGAGGGCCATTGATGAGCAGTTCTTC.

V gene TRBV7-8 combines with J gene TRBJ1-2; TRBD1 matches at 9 bases. CDR1 is SGHVS, CDR2 FQNEAQ, per germline. The CDR3 sequence is 17 residues long. V shed 3 bases, J shed 6 bases, and the junction held 14 bases outside the gene matches. CDR3 nucleotides: TGTGCCAGCAGCTTGGCCGGCACCGGGACAGGGCTCCATGGCTACACCTTC. It codes for CASSLAGTGTGLHGYTF.

The V call is TRBV18, the J call TRBJ1-1, with a tentative D call TRBD1 (6 bases). The CDR3 is 17 amino acids. With 2 bases removed from V and 4 bases from J, the gap between germline ends came to 20 bases. In germline, CDR1 is KGHSH, CDR2 LQKENI. CDR3 protein: CASSPGEQGKAGTEAFF. Written as DNA, the CDR3 is TGTGCCAGCTCACCAGGGGAGCAGGGGAAGGCGGGCACTGAAGCTTTCTTT. The whole variable domain, remainder taken from reference TRBV18 and TRBJ1-1, is NAGVMQNPRHLVRRRGQEARLRCSPMKGHSHVYWYRQLPEEGLKFMVYLQKENIIDESGMPKERFSAEFPKEGPSILRIQQVVRGDSAAYFCASSPGEQGKAGTEAFFGQGTRLTVV.